What follows is one TCR beta chain and its context. The CDR3 extends over 15 amino acids. The treatment here: around 19 received Ad26.COV2.S at low or high dose, single or two shots; 5 received placebo; per-sample allocation not given. Collection of samples fell on day 63 after the first vaccine or placebo injection. The entry originates in a study of Ad26.COV2.S vaccination and SARS-CoV-2 variants. Profiled with immunoSEQ multiplex PCR; TCRdb holds only in-frame clones, not every one. Seen here are around 300,000 clones, 75% to 90% observed once, and the top ten hold about 10%. The receptor's source is a person aged 18 to 59 who received the Ad26.COV2.S COVID-19 vaccine or a placebo. This chain links TRBV21-1 with TRBJ2-1; TRBD2, the table's D call, was not compared with the DNA. TRBV21-1 counts as a pseudogene. The starting material was peripheral blood, obtained in a trial of Ad26.COV2.S vaccine versus placebo. In nucleotides, the CDR3 is TGTGCCAGCAGCAAAAAACTAGCGACACTCAAGGGGCAGTTCTTC. Translation gives CASSKKLATLKGQFF.